This T cell receptor beta chain originates from a study of cytomegalovirus exposure and HLA in healthy donors. For the study at large: Membership in the Caucasian-associated ancestry cluster was found for 81% of 398 genotyped donors. General study points: By HLA locus, TCR association rates varied in a later analysis, with DRB1 showing the most and HLA-C the fewest. Presence/absence analyses assumed roughly uniform sequencing depth across donors, which may not hold.

Deletions cut 0 bases from V and 10 bases from J, with 10 bases between. The CDR3 covers 13 residues. From germline, CDR1 is SGHKS and CDR2 YYEKEE (reference sequence). Concerning this clone: The antigen is not known.

Primers: 60 Vbeta forward and 13 Jbeta reverse. Method: immunoSEQ multiplex PCR; TCRdb's copy keeps in-frame clones and lacks some. The repertoire holds about 140,000 clones, roughly 80% seen once, with roughly 4% in the top ten. The rearrangement uses TRBV5-5 and TRBJ2-2, with D perhaps TRBD1 (5 bases). This TCR derives from a woman in her 40s in good health and CMV-seropositive. Sequencing input: PBMCs. CDR3 bases: TGTGCCAGCAGCTTGGGTGCAGGGCTGGAGCTGTTTTTT. This encodes CASSLGAGLELFF.